The present T cell receptor (beta chain) was sequenced within a study of T cells in Graves' hyperthyroidism and ophthalmopathy. RNA transcripts yielded amplified TCR beta CDR3 regions. An initial round of RT-PCR targeting the TCR CDR3 relied on the HTBI primer set. TCRdb independently ran MiXCR on the multiplex PCR reads; one entry per CDR3 protein. The sample records 280,000 or so distinct CDR3 sequences, 20% to 25% being singletons. The germline V gene has CDR1 SGHRS and CDR2 YFSETQ. V dropped 4 bases and J dropped 0; count of bases not matched to a gene: 7. This CDR3 region has 16 residues. This clonotype was recorded at least ten times.

This receptor was obtained from a man in his forties with Graves' hyperthyroidism that later progressed to Graves' ophthalmopathy. The sample consisted of blood. V and J are TRBV5-1 and TRBJ1-3; 7 nucleotides align to TRBD1. CDR3 region: CASSQGQPNSGNTIYF. The CDR3, as DNA: TGCGCCAGCAGCCAGGGACAGCCAAACTCTGGAAACACCATATATTTT.